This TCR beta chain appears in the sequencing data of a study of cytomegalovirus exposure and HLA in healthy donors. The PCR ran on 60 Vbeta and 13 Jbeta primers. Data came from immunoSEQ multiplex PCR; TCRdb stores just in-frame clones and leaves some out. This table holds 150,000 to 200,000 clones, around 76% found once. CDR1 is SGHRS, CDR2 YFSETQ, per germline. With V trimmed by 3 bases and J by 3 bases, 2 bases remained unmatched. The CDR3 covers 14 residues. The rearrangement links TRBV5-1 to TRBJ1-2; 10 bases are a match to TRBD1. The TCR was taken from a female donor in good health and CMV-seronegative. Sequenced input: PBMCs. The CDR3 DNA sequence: TGCGCCAGCAGCTCGGACAGGGGGGACTATGGCTACACCTTC. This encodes CASSSDRGDYGYTF.